One sample yielded the 10 T cell receptor beta chains listed below, sequenced in a study of cytomegalovirus exposure and HLA in healthy donors. The PCR employed 60 Vbeta primers together with 13 Jbeta primers. Here immunoSEQ multiplex PCR was the method, and the copy in TCRdb shows in-frame clones only, minus some. Here the sample spans 170,000 or so clones, almost 85% being singletons. What was sequenced was PBMCs. The receptors come from a boy aged 2-9 years in good health and CMV-seronegative.

The chain recombines TRBV6-5 with TRBJ2-5; 7 bases map to TRBD2. Per germline, CDR1 MNHEY and CDR2 SVGAGI. V lost 0 bases to trimming and J lost 11 bases; unmatched junction nucleotides: 12. CDR3 length: 15 residues. CDR3 bases: TGTGCCAGCAGTTACTCGAATAGTGCTGGGGGGGAGCAGTACTTC. Its protein is CASSYSNSAGGEQYF.

This clone came up a few times. The chain links TRBV2 to TRBJ1-2; 8 nucleotides align to TRBD1. The CDR3 is made up of 14 amino acids. The germline V gene has CDR1 SNHLY and CDR2 FYNNEI. With V trimmed by 1 base and J by 6 bases, 4 bases remained unmatched. CDR3 residues: CASSEGSRGHGYTF. In DNA, the CDR3 is TGTGCCAGCAGTGAAGGCTCCAGGGGGCATGGCTACACCTTC.

The gene calls are TRBV6-1 and TRBJ2-3, with D perhaps TRBD1 (6 bases). Germline V gene sequence: CDR1 MNHNS, CDR2 SASEGT. There are 17 residues in the CDR3. V was cut by 1 base and J by 0 bases, with 14 bases left in between. The chain's CDR3 is CASSEGTVLRSTDTQYF. DNA for the CDR3: TGTGCCAGCAGTGAAGGGACAGTCCTCAGGAGCACAGATACGCAGTATTTT.

This chain uses TRBV2 with TRBJ1-5, with D possibly matching TRBD1 (6 bases). V was shortened by 7 bases and J by 8 bases, with 21 bases between the two germline ends. The germline CDR1 and CDR2 sequences are SNHLY and FYNNEI. The CDR3 contains 15 residues. This CDR3 is CASIRSSGAGEPQHF. CDR3 in DNA: TGTGCCAGCATTAGGAGTTCAGGGGCGGGAGAGCCCCAGCATTTT.

V gene TRBV14 combines with J gene TRBJ2-5; 8 nucleotides agree with TRBD2. The V segment lost 1 base and the J segment 5 bases; nucleotides outside the gene matches: 12. Germline V lookup: CDR1 SGHDN, CDR2 FVKESK. The CDR3 runs 17 residues. CDR3 loop: CASSQASGPTLQETQYF. In DNA, the CDR3 is TGTGCCAGCAGCCAAGCTAGCGGGCCTACCCTACAGGAGACCCAGTACTTC.

This clone was found a few times. V gene TRBV4-2 combines with J gene TRBJ1-4, with a weak D call TRBD1 (6 bases). The V end was cut by 1 base, the J end by 1 base, with 16 bases between. The CDR3 totals 18 residues. Germline V lookup: CDR1 LGHNA, CDR2 YNFKEQ. CDR3 region: CASSQAPRGAGTNEKLFF. The CDR3 nucleotides read TGTGCCAGCAGCCAAGCCCCGCGGGGGGCGGGAACTAATGAAAAACTGTTTTTT.

This chain connects TRBV5-1 to TRBJ1-2, with D perhaps matching TRBD1 (5 bases). Trimming cost V 0 bases and J 8 bases, with 14 bases left between them. The CDR3 contains 14 residues. Germline V CDR1 and CDR2: SGHRS, YFSETQ. CDR3 loop: CASSLGGREGGYTF. DNA for the CDR3: TGCGCCAGCAGCTTGGGTGGCAGGGAGGGAGGCTACACCTTC.

The count of this clone is one. The chain couples TRBV7-9 to TRBJ2-3; a possible D gene is TRBD1 (5 bases). Germline V gives CDR1 SEHNR, CDR2 FQNEAQ (reference sequence). CDR3 length equals 13 residues. Trimming left V 5 bases short and J 15 bases short, with 21 bases between. Written as DNA, the CDR3 is TGTGCCAGCAGCCCATCCCTCACAGGCCCTTTTTATTTT. Translated, it gives CASSPSLTGPFYF. The complete variable domain, with remaining parts taken from reference TRBV7-9 and TRBJ2-3, reads DTGVSQNPRHKITKRGQNVTFRCDPISEHNRLYWYRQTLGQGPEFLTYFQNEAQLEKSRLLSDRFSAERPKGSFSTLEIQRTEQGDSAMYLCASSPSLTGPFYFGPGTRLTVL.

The rearrangement joins TRBV19 to TRBJ2-3, with D perhaps matching TRBD1 (5 bases). Germline V gene sequence: CDR1 LNHDA, CDR2 SQIVND (reference sequence). This CDR3 comprises 14 residues. Trimming took 5 bases from V and 1 from J, leaving 10 bases between them. Here the CDR3 DNA reads TGTGCCAGTAGTCACAGGCTGGGCACAGATACGCAGTATTTT. It specifies CASSHRLGTDTQYF.

The chain couples TRBV18 to TRBJ2-7; perhaps TRBD1 as D (6 bases). Germline V lookup: CDR1 KGHSH, CDR2 LQKENI. The V and J ends lost 3 bases and 0 bases respectively, with 18 bases between them. The CDR3 has 17 residues. Here the CDR3 reads CASSPAPGTLSSYEQYF. CDR3 in DNA: TGTGCCAGCTCACCGGCCCCCGGGACACTAAGCTCCTACGAGCAGTACTTC.